One sample yielded the 14 T cell receptor beta chains listed below, sequenced in a study of T cell responses to AZD1222 COVID-19 vaccine. Repertoires were generated with immunoSEQ multiplex PCR, while TCRdb's copy carries only in-frame clones and drops some. Among 95,000 to 100,000 clones listed, about 82% were seen once. The sample here was peripheral blood, taken on day 0 of AZD1222 vaccination. All receptors derive from an adult in good health.

The V call is TRBV19, the J call TRBJ1-6; D is ambiguous. The CDR3 is made up of 13 amino acids. Trimming shortened V by 4 bases and J by 6 bases, and 7 bases separated the two germline ends. Germline CDR1 is LNHDA and CDR2 is SQIVND (reference sequence). The CDR3 nucleotides are TGTGCCAGTAGTAAGGCCCTTAATTCACCCCTCCACTTT. It is translated as CASSKALNSPLHF.

The chain carries TRBV30 and TRBJ2-7; TRBD1 aligns across 9 bases. J was trimmed by 3 bases and V by 2 bases; bases with no gene match: 2. Germline V CDR1 and CDR2: GTSNPN, SVGIG (reference sequence). This CDR3 region has 13 residues. Written as DNA, the CDR3 is TGTGCCTGGAGTTGGGACAGGGTCTACGAGCAGTACTTC. Encoded protein: CAWSWDRVYEQYF.

The genes are TRBV7-2 and TRBJ2-2; a weak D match, TRBD2 (6 bases). The CDR3 consists of 15 residues. Germline CDR1 SGHTA, CDR2 FQGNSA. V was shortened by 2 bases and J by 3 bases, with 10 bases between the two germline ends. CDR3 DNA: TGTGCCAGCAGCTTATTGGGAGGCGACACCGGGGAGCTGTTTTTT. Protein: CASSLLGGDTGELFF. Together with reference TRBV7-2 and TRBJ2-2, the CDR3 gives the full variable domain: GAGVSQSPSNKVTEKGKDVELRCDPISGHTALYWYRQSLGQGLEFLIYFQGNSAPDKSGLPSDRFSAERTGGSVSTLTIQRTQQEDSAVYLCASSLLGGDTGELFFGEGSRLTVL.

The chain recombines TRBV27 with TRBJ1-5; maybe TRBD1 (5 bases). V was cut by 2 bases and J by 0 bases, with 8 bases left in between. Per germline, CDR1 MNHEY and CDR2 SMNVEV (reference sequence). The CDR3 runs to 15 residues. The CDR3 here is CASSLGDGSNQPQHF. CDR3 DNA sequence: TGTGCCAGCAGTTTAGGGGACGGTAGCAATCAGCCCCAGCATTTT.

The chain links TRBV7-2 to TRBJ2-1; a weak D match, TRBD2 (5 bases). V was shortened by 4 bases and J by 4 bases, with 14 bases between the two germline ends. The CDR3 runs 15 residues. Germline-derived CDR1 and CDR2 are SGHTA and FQGNSA. The CDR3 DNA reads TGTGCCAGCAGCTCCGACCCGGGATTTTACAATGAGCAGTTCTTC. It encodes CASSSDPGFYNEQFF. Based on the CDR3 plus reference TRBV7-2 and TRBJ2-1, the full variable domain is GAGVSQSPSNKVTEKGKDVELRCDPISGHTALYWYRQSLGQGLEFLIYFQGNSAPDKSGLPSDRFSAERTGGSVSTLTIQRTQQEDSAVYLCASSSDPGFYNEQFFGPGTRLTVL.

The rearrangement joins TRBV6-2 or TRBV6-3 to TRBJ1-4, with D maybe TRBD1 (6 bases). CDR1 is MNHEY and CDR2 is SVGEGT in the germline V gene. The CDR3 loop spans 12 amino acids. V lost 6 bases, J lost 6 bases, and 8 bases lay in between. As DNA, the CDR3 is TGTGCCAGCAGCGGACAGTATGAAAAACTGTTTTTT. It is translated as CASSGQYEKLFF.

The chain has TRBV14 and TRBJ1-1; a possible D gene is TRBD1 (6 bases). V was shortened by 4 bases and J by 3 bases, with 18 bases between the two germline ends. The CDR3 length is 16 residues. Germline values: CDR1 SGHDN, CDR2 FVKESK. The CDR3 region has the DNA TGTGCCAGCAGCCGAATAGGACAGATTGGGGACACTGAAGCTTTCTTT. Residues: CASSRIGQIGDTEAFF.

This chain uses TRBV6-5 with TRBJ1-1; TRBD1 matches 7 bases. V lost 4 bases, J lost 1 base, and 3 bases stayed unmatched. Germline V CDR1 and CDR2: MNHEY, SVGAGI. The CDR3 sequence is 14 residues long. CDR3 bases: TGTGCCAGCAGTTCCGGGACAGCGAACACTGAAGCTTTCTTT. It codes for CASSSGTANTEAFF.

DNA of the CDR3: TGTGCCAGCAGCTTAAACCCCGCCGCCTCTGGAAACACCATATATTTT. Residues: CASSLNPAASGNTIYF. V usage is TRBV11-1 and J usage is TRBJ1-3; D uncertain. V was trimmed by 2 bases and J by 0 bases, leaving 11 bases between them. Germline values: CDR1 SGHAT, CDR2 FQDESV (reference sequence). This CDR3 contains 16 residues.

This clone was recorded once. The chain is built from TRBV19 and TRBJ1-1; a weak D match, TRBD1 (5 bases). V dropped 0 bases and J dropped 11 bases, with 16 bases sitting between them. Germline CDR1 is LNHDA and CDR2 is SQIVND (reference sequence). The CDR3 extends over 14 amino acids. This CDR3 reads CASSIDRQGVWAFF. The DNA for the CDR3 is TGTGCCAGTAGTATAGATCGGCAGGGAGTGTGGGCTTTCTTT.

This chain links TRBV7-2 with TRBJ1-2; a weak D match, TRBD1 (5 bases). The CDR3 runs 15 residues. Germline V gene sequence: CDR1 SGHTA, CDR2 FQGNSA. V dropped 0 bases and J dropped 3 bases, with 11 bases sitting between them. In nucleotides, the CDR3 is TGTGCCAGCAGCTTAGCGTGGGGAGGGGACTATGGCTACACCTTC. Its protein is CASSLAWGGDYGYTF.

J is TRBJ2-2 and V is TRBV2, with no clear D. The germline gives CDR1 SNHLY, CDR2 FYNNEI. The CDR3 contains 11 residues. Trimming stripped 8 bases from V and 7 bases from J, with 8 bases between. Here the CDR3 DNA reads TGTGCCAGCCATCTCGGCGGGGAGCTGTTTTTT. This encodes CASHLGGELFF.

The genes are TRBV4-1 and TRBJ1-5, with a weak D call TRBD1 (5 bases). Germline CDR1 is MGHRA and CDR2 is YSYEKL. Trimming cost V 0 bases and J 0 bases, with 12 bases left between them. The CDR3 has 17 amino acids. The CDR3 protein is CASSQDFGAGSNQPQHF. The CDR3 region has the DNA TGCGCCAGCAGCCAAGACTTTGGGGCGGGTAGCAATCAGCCCCAGCATTTT.

The chain links TRBV19 to TRBJ1-5; D perhaps matches TRBD1 (6 bases). Germline CDR1 is LNHDA and CDR2 is SQIVND (reference sequence). The CDR3 is 16 residues long. Trimming pared 3 bases from V and 2 bases from J, leaving 14 bases between. For the CDR3, the DNA is TGTGCCAGTAGTATGCTCAGGGGTGAGGGCAATCAGCCCCAGCATTTT. Translating it yields CASSMLRGEGNQPQHF. The whole variable domain, filled in from reference TRBV19 and TRBJ1-5, reads DGGITQSPKYLFRKEGQNVTLSCEQNLNHDAMYWYRQDPGQGLRLIYYSQIVNDFQKGDIAEGYSVSREKKESFPLTVTSAQKNPTAFYLCASSMLRGEGNQPQHFGDGTRLSIL.